The clone carrying this T cell receptor (beta chain) has more than one count but fewer than ten. MiXCR was run by TCRdb on the reads, yielding one entry per CDR3 protein. The repertoire includes approximately 250,000 distinct CDR3 sequences, 8% to 9.5% of them detected once, and more than 12% sits in the top ten. Germline V lookup: CDR1 SGHTA, CDR2 FQGNSA. The CDR3 sequence is 12 residues long. V was pared by 5 bases and J by 2 bases, with 5 bases between. The source of the sample is a study of T cell repertoires in cytomegalovirus infection. As for the study in general: A matching HLA type, together with CMV infection, was signaled by public TCR beta signatures.

Sequencing was performed on PBMCs. This rearrangement joins TRBV7-2 to TRBJ2-3; D uncertain. This sequence originates from a human donor in good health (CMV status not recorded). Some clones in this sample may be carry-over from other donors' samples. CDR3 region: CASSPFTDTQYF. CDR3 in DNA: TGTGCCAGCAGCCCTTTCACAGATACGCAGTATTTT.